This record covers a single T cell receptor (beta chain). As to treatment: randomized to nivolumab then ipilimumab (arm A) or the reverse (arm B). PBMC sorting kept live CD3+CD8+ cells without CD19 or CD56. Germline V gene data show CDR1 as MNHEY and CDR2 as SMNVEV (reference sequence). Losses at the gene ends were 5 bases for V and 6 bases for J; bases not matched to a gene: 3. This CDR3 spans 15 amino acids. The table came from immunoSEQ multiplex PCR; TCRdb's copy has only in-frame clones and leaves some out. The top ten hold 12% of the sample, which has some 35,000 clones, 88% seen once. These data come from a study of sequential checkpoint blockade in melanoma. Looking at the study overall: Both treatment sequences were followed by maintenance nivolumab.

The receptor's source is a human donor with melanoma. The chain joins TRBV27 to TRBJ2-1; 14 positions agree with TRBD2. The sample was CD8+ T cells sorted from blood (inferred from file names), taken from a patient given nivolumab and ipilimumab in sequence. CDR3 nucleotide sequence: TGTGCCAGCAGTCTCGGACTAGCGGGAGGCAATGAGCAGTTCTTC. Translating it yields CASSLGLAGGNEQFF.